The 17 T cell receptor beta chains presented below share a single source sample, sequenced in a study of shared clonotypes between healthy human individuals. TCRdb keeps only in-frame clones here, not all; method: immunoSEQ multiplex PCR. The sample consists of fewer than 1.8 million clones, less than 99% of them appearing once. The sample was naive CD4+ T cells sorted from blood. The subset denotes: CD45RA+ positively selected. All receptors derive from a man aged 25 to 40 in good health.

The CDR3 sequence: CASSPQSHRGPGNTIYF. The CDR3 DNA reads as TGTGCCAGCTCACCACAGAGCCACAGGGGTCCTGGAAACACCATATATTTT. The genes are TRBV18 and TRBJ1-3; the match to TRBD1 covers 7 bases. In germline, CDR1 is KGHSH, CDR2 LQKENI. This CDR3 spans 17 amino acids. V lost 1 base to trimming and J lost 2 bases; unmatched junction nucleotides: 8.

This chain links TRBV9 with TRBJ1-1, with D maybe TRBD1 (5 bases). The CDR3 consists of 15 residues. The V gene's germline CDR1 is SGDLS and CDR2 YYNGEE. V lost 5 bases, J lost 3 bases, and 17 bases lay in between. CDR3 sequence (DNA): TGTGCCAGCAGTCAAGGACTCAGGGAGGACACTGAAGCTTTCTTT. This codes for CASSQGLREDTEAFF.

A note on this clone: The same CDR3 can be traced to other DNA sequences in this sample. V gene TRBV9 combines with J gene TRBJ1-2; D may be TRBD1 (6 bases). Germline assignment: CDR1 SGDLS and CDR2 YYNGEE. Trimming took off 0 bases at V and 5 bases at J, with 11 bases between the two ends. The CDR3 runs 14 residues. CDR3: CASSVGTVGYGYTF. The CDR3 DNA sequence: TGTGCCAGCAGCGTAGGGACAGTCGGGTATGGCTACACCTTC. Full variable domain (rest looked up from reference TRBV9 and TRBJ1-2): DSGVTQTPKHLITATGQRVTLRCSPRSGDLSVYWYQQSLDQGLQFLIQYYNGEERAKGNILERFSAQQFPDLHSELNLSSLELGDSALYFCASSVGTVGYGYTFGSGTRLTVV.

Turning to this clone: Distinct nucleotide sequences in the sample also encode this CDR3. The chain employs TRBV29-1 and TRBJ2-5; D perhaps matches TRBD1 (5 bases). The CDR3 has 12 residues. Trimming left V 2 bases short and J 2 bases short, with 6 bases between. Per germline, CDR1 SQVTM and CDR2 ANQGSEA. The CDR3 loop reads CSVERQQETQYF. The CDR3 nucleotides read TGCAGCGTTGAAAGACAGCAAGAGACCCAGTACTTC. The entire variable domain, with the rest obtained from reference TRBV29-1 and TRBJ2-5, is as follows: SAVISQKPSRDICQRGTSLTIQCQVDSQVTMMFWYRQQPGQSLTLIATANQGSEATYESGFVIDKFPISRPNLTFSTLTVSNMSPEDSSIYLCSVERQQETQYFGPGTRLLVL.

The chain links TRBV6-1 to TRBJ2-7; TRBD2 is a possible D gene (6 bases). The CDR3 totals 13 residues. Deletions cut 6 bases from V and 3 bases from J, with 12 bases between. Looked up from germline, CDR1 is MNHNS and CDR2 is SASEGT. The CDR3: CASRGGGVYEQYF. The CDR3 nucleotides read TGTGCCAGCAGGGGAGGAGGGGTCTACGAGCAGTACTTC.

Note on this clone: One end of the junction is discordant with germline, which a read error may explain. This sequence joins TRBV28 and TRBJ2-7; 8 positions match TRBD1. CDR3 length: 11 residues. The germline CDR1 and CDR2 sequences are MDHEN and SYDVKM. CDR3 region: CASSRTGGKSF. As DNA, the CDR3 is TGTGCCAGCAGCCGTACAGGGGGAAAGTCCTTC. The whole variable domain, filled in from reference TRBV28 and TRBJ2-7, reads DVKVTQSSRYLVKRTGEKVFLECVQDMDHENMFWYRQDPGLGLRLIYFSYDVKMKEKGDIPEGYSVSREKKERFSLILESASTNQTSMYLCASSRTGGKSFGPGTRLTVT.

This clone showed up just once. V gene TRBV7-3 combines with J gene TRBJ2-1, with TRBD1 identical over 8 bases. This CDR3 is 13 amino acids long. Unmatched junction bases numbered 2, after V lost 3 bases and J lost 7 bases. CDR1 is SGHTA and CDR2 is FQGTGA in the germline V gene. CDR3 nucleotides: TGTGCCAGCAGCTTGACAGGGGTGAATGAGCAGTTCTTC. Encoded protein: CASSLTGVNEQFF.

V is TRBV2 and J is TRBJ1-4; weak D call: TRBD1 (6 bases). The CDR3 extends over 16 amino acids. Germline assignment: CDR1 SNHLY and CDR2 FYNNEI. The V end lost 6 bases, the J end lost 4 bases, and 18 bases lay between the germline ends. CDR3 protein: CASRWGNGQINEKLFF. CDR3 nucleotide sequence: TGTGCCAGCAGGTGGGGTAATGGACAGATTAATGAAAAACTGTTTTTT.

DNA of the CDR3: TGTGTCAGAAGCTTAAGCGCTGGGAAGTTCTTC. Translation gives CVRSLSAGKFF. The rearrangement uses TRBV7-5 and TRBJ1-2. TRBV7-5 is labeled a pseudogene. This CDR3 has 11 amino acids.

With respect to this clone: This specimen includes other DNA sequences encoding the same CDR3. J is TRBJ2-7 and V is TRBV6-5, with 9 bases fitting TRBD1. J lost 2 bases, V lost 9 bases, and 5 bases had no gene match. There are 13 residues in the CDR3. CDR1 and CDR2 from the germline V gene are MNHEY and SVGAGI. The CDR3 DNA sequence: TGTGCCAGTCGAGGGACAGGGACCTACGAGCAGTACTTC. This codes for CASRGTGTYEQYF.

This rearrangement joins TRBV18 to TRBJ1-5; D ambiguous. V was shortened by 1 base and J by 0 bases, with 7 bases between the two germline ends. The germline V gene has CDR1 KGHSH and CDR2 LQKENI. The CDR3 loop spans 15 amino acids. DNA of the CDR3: TGTGCCAGCTCACCACGAACAGATAGCAATCAGCCCCAGCATTTT. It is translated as CASSPRTDSNQPQHF.

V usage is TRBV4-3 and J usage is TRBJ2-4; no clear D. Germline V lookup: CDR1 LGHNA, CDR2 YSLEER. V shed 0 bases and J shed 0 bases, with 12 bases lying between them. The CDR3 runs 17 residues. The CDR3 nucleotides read TGCGCCAGCAGCCAAGATTTCGCAGTTGGAGCCAAAAACATTCAGTACTTC. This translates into CASSQDFAVGAKNIQYF.

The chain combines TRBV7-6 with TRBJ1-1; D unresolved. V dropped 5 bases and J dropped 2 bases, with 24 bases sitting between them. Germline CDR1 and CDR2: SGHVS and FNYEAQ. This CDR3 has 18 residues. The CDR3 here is CASSVGPPTLGKNTEAFF. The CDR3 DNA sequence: TGTGCCAGCAGCGTTGGACCTCCAACTTTGGGAAAAAACACTGAAGCTTTCTTT.

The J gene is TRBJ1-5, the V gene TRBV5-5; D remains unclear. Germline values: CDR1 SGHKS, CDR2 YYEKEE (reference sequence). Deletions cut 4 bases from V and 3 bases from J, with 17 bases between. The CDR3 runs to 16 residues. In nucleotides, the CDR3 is TGTGCCAGCAGCCCAAGACACACCAACTACAATCAGCCCCAGCATTTT. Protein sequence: CASSPRHTNYNQPQHF.

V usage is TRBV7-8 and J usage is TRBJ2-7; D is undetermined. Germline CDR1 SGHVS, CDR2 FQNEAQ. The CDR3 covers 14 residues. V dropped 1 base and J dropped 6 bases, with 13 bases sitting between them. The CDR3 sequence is CASSLESSYVEQYF. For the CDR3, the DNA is TGTGCCAGCAGCTTAGAGAGTAGCTATGTCGAGCAGTACTTC.

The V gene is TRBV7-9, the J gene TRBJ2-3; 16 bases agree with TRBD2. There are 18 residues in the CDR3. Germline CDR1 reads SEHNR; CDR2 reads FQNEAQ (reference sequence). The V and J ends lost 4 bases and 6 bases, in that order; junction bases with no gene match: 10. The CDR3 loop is CASSSPGTSGRAWDTQYF. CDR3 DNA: TGTGCCAGCAGCTCCCCCGGGACTAGCGGGAGGGCCTGGGATACGCAGTATTTT.

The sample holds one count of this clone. In nucleotides, the CDR3 is TGTGCCAGCAGCTATCGGACAGGGGCGGTTAATGCCGAGCAGTACTTC. It translates to CASSYRTGAVNAEQYF. The chain links TRBV7-8 to TRBJ2-7, with 9 bases that match TRBD1. The V gene's germline CDR1 is SGHVS and CDR2 FQNEAQ. With V trimmed by 4 bases and J by 6 bases, 13 bases remained unmatched. The CDR3 contains 16 residues.